The sequence of this T cell receptor beta chain was determined in a study of technical replicates of blood from a few donors. The data were produced by immunoSEQ multiplex PCR, yet TCRdb's version contains in-frame clones alone and is incomplete. Among about 82,000 clones listed, roughly 95% were seen once. V shed 5 bases and J shed 10 bases, with 15 bases lying between them. This CDR3 spans 13 amino acids. Germline V gene lookup returns CDR1 SGHVS and CDR2 FNYEAQ. The sequenced sample consisted of T cells isolated from PBMCs. This chain links TRBV7-6 with TRBJ2-1, with a possible D match to TRBD2 (5 bases). The sequence derives from a human donor in good health. As DNA, the CDR3 is TGTGCCAGCAGCCTACCCACTTGGGAGGAGCAGTTCTTC. Residues: CASSLPTWEEQFF. The full variable domain, its missing parts supplied by reference TRBV7-6 and TRBJ2-1, is GAGVSQSPRYKVTKRGQDVALRCDPISGHVSLYWYRQALGQGPEFLTYFNYEAQQDKSGLPNDRFSAERPEGSISTLTIQRTEQRDSAMYRCASSLPTWEEQFFGPGTRLTVL.